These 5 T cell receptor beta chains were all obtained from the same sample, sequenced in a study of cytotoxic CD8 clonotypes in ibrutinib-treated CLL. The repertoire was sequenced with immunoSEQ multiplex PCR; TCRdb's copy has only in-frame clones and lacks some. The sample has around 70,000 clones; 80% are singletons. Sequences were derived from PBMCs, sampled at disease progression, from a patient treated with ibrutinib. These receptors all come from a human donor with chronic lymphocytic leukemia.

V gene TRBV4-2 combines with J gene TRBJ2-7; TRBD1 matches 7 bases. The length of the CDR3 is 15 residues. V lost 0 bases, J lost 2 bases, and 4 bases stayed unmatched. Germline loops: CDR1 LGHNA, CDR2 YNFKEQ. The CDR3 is CASSQDRGTAYEQYF. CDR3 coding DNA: TGTGCCAGCAGCCAAGATCGAGGGACAGCCTACGAGCAGTACTTC.

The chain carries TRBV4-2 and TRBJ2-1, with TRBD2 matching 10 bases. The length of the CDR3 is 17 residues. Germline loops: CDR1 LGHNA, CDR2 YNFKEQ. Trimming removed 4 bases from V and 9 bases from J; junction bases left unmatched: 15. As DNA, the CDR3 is TGTGCCAGCAGCCTGAGTGGTCTAGCGGGAGTCGGCATTGAGCAGTTCTTC. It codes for CASSLSGLAGVGIEQFF.

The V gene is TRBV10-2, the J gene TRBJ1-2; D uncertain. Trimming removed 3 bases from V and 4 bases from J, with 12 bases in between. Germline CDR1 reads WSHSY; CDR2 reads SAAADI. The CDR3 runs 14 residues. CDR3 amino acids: CASSDGPRSYGYTF. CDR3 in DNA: TGCGCCAGCAGTGATGGTCCCAGATCCTATGGCTACACCTTC.

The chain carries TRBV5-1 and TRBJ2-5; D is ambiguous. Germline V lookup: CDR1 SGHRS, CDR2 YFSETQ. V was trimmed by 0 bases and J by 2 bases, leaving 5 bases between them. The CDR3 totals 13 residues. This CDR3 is CASSLGQQETQYF. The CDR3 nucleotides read TGCGCCAGCAGCTTGGGGCAGCAAGAGACCCAGTACTTC.

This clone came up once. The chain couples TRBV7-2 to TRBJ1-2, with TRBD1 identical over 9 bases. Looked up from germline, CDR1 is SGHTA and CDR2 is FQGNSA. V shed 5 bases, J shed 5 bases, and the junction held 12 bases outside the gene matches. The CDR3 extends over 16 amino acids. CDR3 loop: CASSISQGARRYGYTF. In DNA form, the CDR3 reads TGTGCCAGCAGCATCTCACAGGGGGCGCGTCGATATGGCTACACCTTC. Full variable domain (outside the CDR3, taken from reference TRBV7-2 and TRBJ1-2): GAGVSQSPSNKVTEKGKDVELRCDPISGHTALYWYRQSLGQGLEFLIYFQGNSAPDKSGLPSDRFSAERTGGSVSTLTIQRTQQEDSAVYLCASSISQGARRYGYTFGSGTRLTVV.